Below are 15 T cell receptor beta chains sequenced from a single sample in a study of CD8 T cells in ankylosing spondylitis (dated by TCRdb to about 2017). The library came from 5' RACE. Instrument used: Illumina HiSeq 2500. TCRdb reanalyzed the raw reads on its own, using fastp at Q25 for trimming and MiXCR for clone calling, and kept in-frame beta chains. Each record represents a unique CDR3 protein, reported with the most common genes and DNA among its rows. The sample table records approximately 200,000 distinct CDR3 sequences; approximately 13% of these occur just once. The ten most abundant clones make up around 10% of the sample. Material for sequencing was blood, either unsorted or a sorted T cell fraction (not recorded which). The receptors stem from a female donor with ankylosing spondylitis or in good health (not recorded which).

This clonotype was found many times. DNA of the CDR3: TGTGCCAGCAGGTTGAGGGCGAGGATGAACACTGAAGCTTTCTTT. As protein: CASRLRARMNTEAFF. The V and J genes are TRBV11-2 and TRBJ1-1; no clear D. The germline CDR1 and CDR2 sequences are SGHAT and FQNNGV. The CDR3 extends over 15 amino acids. V lost 6 bases and J lost 0, with 14 bases in between.

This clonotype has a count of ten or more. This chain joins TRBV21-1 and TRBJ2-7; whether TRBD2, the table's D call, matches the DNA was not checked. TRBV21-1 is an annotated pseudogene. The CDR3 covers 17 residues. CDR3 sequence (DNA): TGTGCCAGCAGCAAATCAGGACTAGCGGGAGGGACCTACGAGCAGTACTTC. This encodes CASSKSGLAGGTYEQYF.

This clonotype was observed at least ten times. The CDR3: CASSQGINTGELFF. CDR3 nucleotides: TGCGCCAGCAGCCAAGGCATAAACACCGGGGAGCTGTTTTTT. This rearrangement joins TRBV4-3 to TRBJ2-2; no reliable D call. Trimming left V 1 base short and J 2 bases short, with 5 bases between. The CDR3 contains 14 residues. CDR1 and CDR2 from the germline V gene are LGHNA and YSLEER.

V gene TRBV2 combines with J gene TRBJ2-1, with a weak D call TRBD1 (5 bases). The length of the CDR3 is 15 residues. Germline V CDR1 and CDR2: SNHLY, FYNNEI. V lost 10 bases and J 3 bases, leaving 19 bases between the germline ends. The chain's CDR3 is CAINNPRTIYNEQFF. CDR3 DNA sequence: TGTGCCATCAATAACCCACGGACAATCTACAATGAGCAGTTCTTC.

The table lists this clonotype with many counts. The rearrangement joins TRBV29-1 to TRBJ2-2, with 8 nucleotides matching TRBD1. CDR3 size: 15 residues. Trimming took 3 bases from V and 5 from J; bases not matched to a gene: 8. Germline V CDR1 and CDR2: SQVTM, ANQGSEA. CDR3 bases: TGCAGCGTTGAGCAACAGGGGGTCGTTACCGGGGAGCTGTTTTTT. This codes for CSVEQQGVVTGELFF.

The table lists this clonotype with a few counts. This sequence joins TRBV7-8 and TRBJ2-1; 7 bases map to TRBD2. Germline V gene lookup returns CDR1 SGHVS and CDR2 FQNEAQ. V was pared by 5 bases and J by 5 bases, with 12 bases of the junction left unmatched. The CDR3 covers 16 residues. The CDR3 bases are TGTGCCAGCAGCCCCGGGCCTAGCGGCATTCACAATGAGCAGTTCTTC. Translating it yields CASSPGPSGIHNEQFF.

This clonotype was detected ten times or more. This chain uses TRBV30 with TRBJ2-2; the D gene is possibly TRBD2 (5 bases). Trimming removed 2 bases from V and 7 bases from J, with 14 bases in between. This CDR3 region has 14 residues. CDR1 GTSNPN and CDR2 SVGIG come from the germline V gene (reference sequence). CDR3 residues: CAWSYLTGSGELFF. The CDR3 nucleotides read TGTGCCTGGAGTTACTTGACGGGAAGCGGGGAGCTGTTTTTT.

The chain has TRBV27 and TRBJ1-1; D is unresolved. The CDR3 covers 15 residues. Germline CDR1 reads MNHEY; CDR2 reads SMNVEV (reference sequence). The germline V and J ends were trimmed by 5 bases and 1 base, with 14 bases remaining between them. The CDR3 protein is CASSPDRGANTEAFF. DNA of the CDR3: TGTGCCAGCAGTCCCGACCGGGGAGCGAACACTGAAGCTTTCTTT.

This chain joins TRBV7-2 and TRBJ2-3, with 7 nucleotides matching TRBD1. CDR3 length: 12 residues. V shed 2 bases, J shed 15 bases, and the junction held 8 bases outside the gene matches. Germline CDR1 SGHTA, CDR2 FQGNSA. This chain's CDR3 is CASSLLSTGYYF. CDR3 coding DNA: TGTGCCAGCAGCTTACTCTCGACAGGGTACTATTTT.

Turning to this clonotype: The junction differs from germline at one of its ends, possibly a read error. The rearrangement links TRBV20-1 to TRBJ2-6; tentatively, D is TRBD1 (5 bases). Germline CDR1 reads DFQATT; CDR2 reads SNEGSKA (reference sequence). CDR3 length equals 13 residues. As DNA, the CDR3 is TGCAGTGCCACGGAACCTGGGGCCAACGTCCGGACTTTC. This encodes CSATEPGANVRTF.

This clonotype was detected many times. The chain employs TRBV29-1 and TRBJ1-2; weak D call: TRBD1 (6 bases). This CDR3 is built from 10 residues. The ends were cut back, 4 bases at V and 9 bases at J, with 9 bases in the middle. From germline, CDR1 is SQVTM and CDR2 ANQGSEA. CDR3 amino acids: CSVGQESYTF. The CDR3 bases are TGCAGCGTTGGACAGGAGAGCTACACCTTC.

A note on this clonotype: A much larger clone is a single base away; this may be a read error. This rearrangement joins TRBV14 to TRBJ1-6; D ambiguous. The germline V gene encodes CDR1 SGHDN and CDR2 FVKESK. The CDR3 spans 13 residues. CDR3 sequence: CASSKDIRKPLHF. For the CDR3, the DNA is TGTGCCAGCAGCAAAGATATCAGGAAGCCCCTCCACTTT.

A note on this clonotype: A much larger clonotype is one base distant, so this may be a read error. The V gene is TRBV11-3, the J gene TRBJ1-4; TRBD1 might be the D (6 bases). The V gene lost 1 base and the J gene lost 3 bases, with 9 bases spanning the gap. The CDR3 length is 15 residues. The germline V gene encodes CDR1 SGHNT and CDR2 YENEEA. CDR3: CASSLAGDANEKLFF. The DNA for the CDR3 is TGTGCCAGCAGCTTAGCAGGGGACGCTAATGAAAAACTGTTTTTT.

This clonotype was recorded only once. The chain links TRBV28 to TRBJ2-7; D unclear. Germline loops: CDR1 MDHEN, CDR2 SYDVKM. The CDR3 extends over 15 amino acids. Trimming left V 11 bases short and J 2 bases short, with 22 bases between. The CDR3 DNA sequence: TGTGCCGGCACGACCTATGTTGCAGTAACCTACGAGCAGTACTTC. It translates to CAGTTYVAVTYEQYF.

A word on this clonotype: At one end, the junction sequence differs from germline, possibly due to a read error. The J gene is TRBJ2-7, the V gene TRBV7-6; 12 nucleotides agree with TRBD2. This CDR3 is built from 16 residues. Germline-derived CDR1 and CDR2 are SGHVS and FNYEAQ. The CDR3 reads CASSIAATSGSIEQYF. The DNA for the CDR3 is TGTGCCAGCAGCATAGCTGCGACTAGCGGGAGTATAGAGCAGTACTTC.